What follows are 9 T cell receptor beta chains derived from one specimen sequenced in a study of blood T cell repertoires in COVID-19. Clones were read by immunoSEQ multiplex PCR, and TCRdb kept only the in-frame ones, dropping some. The data show 71,000 or so clones, 90% seen once. Sequenced material: peripheral blood. Receptors were obtained from a woman aged 18-30 years with acute or convalescent COVID-19.

This chain uses TRBV5-8 with TRBJ1-1; the D is unclear. V dropped 4 bases and J dropped 1 base, with 8 bases sitting between them. Germline CDR1 reads SGHTS; CDR2 reads YDEGEE. There are 13 residues in the CDR3. CDR3 sequence reads: CASSPRRNTEAFF. The CDR3 coding sequence is TGTGCCAGCAGCCCTCGTCGGAACACTGAAGCTTTCTTT.

This chain joins TRBV28 and TRBJ1-1, with unresolved D. This CDR3 comprises 15 residues. CDR1 is MDHEN and CDR2 is SYDVKM in the germline V gene. Trimming took off 8 bases at V and 1 base at J, with 17 bases between the two ends. For the CDR3, the DNA is TGTGCCAGCCGGGGATCGGGCAGCCCGAACACTGAAGCTTTCTTT. The encoded protein is CASRGSGSPNTEAFF.

The chain joins TRBV15 to TRBJ1-2; TRBD1 matches at 8 bases. Losses at the gene ends were 0 bases for V and 4 bases for J; bases not matched to a gene: 10. This CDR3 is 17 amino acids long. The germline CDR1 and CDR2 sequences are LNHNV and YYDKDF (reference sequence). The CDR3 loop reads CATSREGGTGYLYGYTF. The CDR3 bases are TGTGCCACCAGCAGAGAGGGGGGGACAGGCTACCTCTATGGCTACACCTTC.

V is TRBV5-1 and J is TRBJ2-3, with 10 bases aligning to TRBD2. Germline trimming cut 0 bases from V and 4 bases from J; bases unmatched to any gene: 8. The CDR3 is made up of 17 amino acids. The germline CDR1 and CDR2 sequences are SGHRS and YFSETQ. The CDR3 nucleotides read TGCGCCAGCAGCTTGGCCGGGTTAGCGGGAGGACCAGATACGCAGTATTTT. It translates to CASSLAGLAGGPDTQYF.

This chain links TRBV19 with TRBJ2-6; 9 nucleotides agree with TRBD1. J gave up 0 bases and V 5 bases, and 5 bases lay outside the gene matches. Germline V lookup: CDR1 LNHDA, CDR2 SQIVND (reference sequence). The length of the CDR3 is 17 residues. CDR3 in amino acids: CASSSQGAGSGANVLTF. The CDR3, as DNA: TGTGCCAGTAGTTCACAGGGGGCGGGCTCTGGGGCCAACGTCCTGACTTTC.

The V call is TRBV6-5, the J call TRBJ1-4; D may be TRBD1 (6 bases). Germline values: CDR1 MNHEY, CDR2 SVGAGI. V was pared by 11 bases and J by 4 bases, with 20 bases between. The CDR3 is 15 residues long. The CDR3 DNA follows: TGTGCCGGGAGTCGCATTACAGGGCGTAATGAAAAACTGTTTTTT. Protein: CAGSRITGRNEKLFF.

This clone has just a few counts. This sequence joins TRBV19 and TRBJ1-5; 8 positions match TRBD1. The ends lost 5 bases at V and 4 bases at J; junction bases unmatched: 10. The germline CDR1 and CDR2 sequences are LNHDA and SQIVND (reference sequence). The CDR3 has 16 amino acids. CDR3 residues: CASSYWAGGENQPQHF. The CDR3, as DNA: TGTGCCAGTAGTTACTGGGCAGGGGGCGAAAATCAGCCCCAGCATTTT.

This CDR3 is CASSLDGTSSTDTQYF. CDR3 nucleotide sequence: TGTGCCAGCAGCTTAGATGGGACTAGCTCCACAGATACGCAGTATTTT. This chain connects TRBV7-9 to TRBJ2-3; 9 bases map to TRBD2. With V trimmed by 1 base and J by 2 bases, 4 bases remained unmatched. The CDR3 spans 16 residues. Germline V CDR1 and CDR2: SEHNR, FQNEAQ (reference sequence).

The gene calls are TRBV18 and TRBJ2-3; D might be TRBD1 (6 bases). The CDR3 covers 15 residues. Germline CDR1 KGHSH, CDR2 LQKENI. The ends were cut back, 3 bases at V and 9 bases at J, with 19 bases in the middle. CDR3 sequence: CASSPPDRRPDTQYF. Here the CDR3 DNA reads TGTGCCAGCTCACCCCCCGACAGGCGTCCCGACACGCAGTATTTT. Full variable domain (outside the CDR3, taken from reference TRBV18 and TRBJ2-3): NAGVMQNPRHLVRRRGQEARLRCSPMKGHSHVYWYRQLPEEGLKFMVYLQKENIIDESGMPKERFSAEFPKEGPSILRIQQVVRGDSAAYFCASSPPDRRPDTQYFGPGTRLTVL.